Given below is one T cell receptor (beta chain) in context. This clone's antigen is unknown. Base qualities are not provided; no much larger clone lies one nucleotide away. The germline V end is reduced by 4 bases and the J end by 1 base; junction bases left unmatched: 5. CDR1 and CDR2, per the germline V gene, are SGHRS and YFSETQ. The CDR3 runs 16 residues from the cysteine to the phenylalanine. Of the read, only the CDR3 DNA is kept; its 48 bases are in frame from base 1. Receptor libraries were prepared by 5' RACE. The data were produced on an Illumina HiSeq 2500. A second roughly 7 to 12 cycle PCR used a sample-barcoded 5' primer and a J-beta primer mix. Each TCR beta cDNA molecule received a unique molecular identifier from a template-switch 5' adaptor carrying 12 random nucleotides. At least 2.5 million CDR3-containing paired-end reads were obtained from each sample. The Mint cDNA synthesis kit, primed by a TRBC-specific oligonucleotide, was used to synthesize first-strand cDNA from all RNA. All cDNA was treated with uracil-DNA glycosylase and then went through a first 18-cycle PCR with the universal primers M1SS and BC2_uni_R. In the source study's methods: For normalization, 1 million high-quality reads, each with a distinct molecular identifier, were randomly selected from each sample. Instead of being binned into consensus sequences, reads that shared molecular identifiers were thrown out. MiTCR, run with a Q25 quality threshold and the strictest error-elimination algorithm, handled CDR3 identification, clonotype clustering and error correction. A nonparametric unseen species model using Euler transformation provided a lower-bound estimate of total TCR beta diversity. In-frame beta chains were kept once TCRdb had trimmed the public reads at Q25 with fastp and called clones with MiXCR. CDR3 protein sequences are deduplicated, and each keeps its most common genes and DNA. The V and J calls come from TCRdb's annotation, not from the publication. The sample table holds some 1.4 million distinct CDR3 sequences, of which approximately 42% were seen once. In total, the top ten clones hold around 8% of the sample.

The roughly 39 donors, aged about 6 to 100 years, were systemically healthy Caucasian individuals from Russia. Each donor gave 8 to 10 milliliters of peripheral blood, collected into EDTA-treated Vacutainer tubes. Ficoll-Paque density-gradient centrifugation was used to isolate PBMCs, with at least 6 million obtained per sample. Total RNA was extracted from PBMCs with Trizol reagent, with at least 5.5 micrograms obtained per sample. For every donor, an aliquot of PBMCs went through flow cytometry to measure the percentages of naive CD45RAhigh/CD27high T cells. This entry is derived from a study of blood T cells in healthy people across ages (dated by TCRdb to about 2015). About the study as a whole: Template switching captured roughly one uniquely barcoded TCR beta cDNA molecule per two T cells in model experiments. Using deep sequencing normalized with unique cDNA molecular identifiers, the study measured how TCR beta repertoire diversity changes with age. Donors of different ages were randomly distributed across sequencing lanes to avoid experimental bias. Using the same blood draw, the study looked at two additional independent replicas of 1 million unique cDNA reads for two donors, one aged 18 to 30 and the other aged 80 or older. Donors were grouped into four age groups: young (average approximately 16 years), middle-aged (less than 40), aged (roughly 62) and long-lived (around 80).

General findings and caveats noted by the study authors: Because donor CMV infection status was unknown, age-related changes in expanded clonotypes were potentially confounded. Because profiling used bulk unsorted PBMCs, naive and antigen-experienced compartments could not be compared conclusively. Total diversity estimates from one million sequenced T cells were considered lower bounds and underestimates. Compared with the aged group, more naive CD4+ T cells, fewer expanded clones and increased TCR diversity were shown by the long-lived group, suggesting age selection. There was a strong correlation between observed TCR beta diversity and the percentage of naive T cells measured by flow cytometry. As age increased, observed TCR beta diversity per million T cells dropped in a roughly linear way, and a significant reduction was already evident by age around 41.

The specimen was blood. Rearrangement joined TRBV5-1 to TRBJ2-6; 7 junctional bases match TRBD1. The TCR originated in a woman under 30 in good health. Read as DNA, the sequence is TGCGCCAGCAGCCCTCTGACAGGGTCTGGGGCCAACGTCCTGACTTTC. It codes for CASSPLTGSGANVLTF.